This T cell receptor beta chain was retrieved from a study of blood T cell repertoires in COVID-19. Looking at the study overall: Collection of acute and convalescent COVID-19 samples took place in the United States, Italy and Spain. The cDNA or gDNA used as material had been derived from T cells, B-cell-depleted T cells, or PBMCs.

Those enrolled in Seattle joined during active infection and were followed longitudinally afterward. Methods used by the authors: The assay estimated nucleated cells by amplifying reference gene primers. Measured with immunoSEQ multiplex PCR; TCRdb has only the in-frame clones, and not every one. From that table come the V and J calls and clone size; the DNA was used to work out D and trimming. Altogether around 300,000 clones are present, about 88% being singletons, with the ten largest covering about an eighth. Germline trimming cut 6 bases from V and 5 bases from J; bases unmatched to any gene: 5. This CDR3 is 15 amino acids long. Germline assignment: CDR1 MNHEY and CDR2 SMNVEV (reference sequence).

The sample consisted of peripheral blood. The sequence was obtained from a woman in her sixties or seventies with COVID-19, enrolled during active disease. This chain links TRBV27 with TRBJ2-5, with 14 bases identical to TRBD2. The CDR3, as DNA: TGTGCCAGCAGCCCCGGGACTAGCGGGGGTGAGACCCAGTACTTC. Translation: CASSPGTSGGETQYF.